The source of this TCR beta chain is a study of shared clonotypes between healthy human individuals. Study-wide results and caveats: Among several donors, roughly 5% of naive CD4 clonotypes were found in common.

In germline, CDR1 is SGHRS, CDR2 YFSETQ. The CDR3 consists of 13 residues. The V gene end was trimmed by 8 bases and the J gene end by 0 bases; junction bases not matched to a gene: 3. Comments on this clone: Its antigen is unknown.

TCRdb keeps only in-frame clones here, not all; method: immunoSEQ multiplex PCR. This repertoire shows 2 million to 2.5 million clones, about nine tenths found once; its top ten account for 0.37%. The V call is TRBV5-1, the J call TRBJ2-7; 9 bases line up with TRBD1. The sequencing sample was made of naive CD4+ T cells from PBMCs. The subset was: CD45RA+ positively selected. The receptor was derived from a man younger than 35 in good health. Some clones in this sample may be carry-over from other donors' samples. The CDR3 nucleotides are TGCGCCAGTCGGACAGGGGACTCCTACGAGCAGTACTTC. Amino acid sequence: CASRTGDSYEQYF. Full variable domain (remainder filled in from reference TRBV5-1 and TRBJ2-7): KAGVTQTPRYLIKTRGQQVTLSCSPISGHRSVSWYQQTPGQGLQFLFEYFSETQRNKGNFPGRFSGRQFSNSRSEMNVSTLELGDSALYLCASRTGDSYEQYFGPGTRLTVT.